Shown below are 16 T cell receptor beta chains from a single sample sequenced in a study of CD8+CD57+ T cells in acquired aplastic anemia. Profiles of TCR beta VDJ and CDR3 were generated from a genomic DNA template. From the reads, TCRdb called clonotypes with MiXCR, one entry per CDR3 protein. The data show about 180,000 distinct CDR3 sequences, 45% to 60% seen once. In patients chosen for sequencing, flow cytometry had shown CD8+CD57+ cell expansion. Sequenced input: sorted CD4+, CD8+, or CD8+CD57+ T cells (not recorded which) from PBMCs. The receptors were gathered from a human donor with aplastic anemia.

Regarding this clonotype: This may be a read error, as it is one base from a much larger clone. The rearrangement joins TRBV6-1 to TRBJ1-4; tentatively, D is TRBD1 (6 bases). CDR1 MNHNS and CDR2 SASEGT come from the germline V gene. CDR3 length: 13 residues. CDR3 region: CASRRQVHEELFF. DNA for the CDR3: TGTGCCAGCAGAAGACAGGTCCATGAAGAACTGTTTTTT.

The V and J genes are TRBV6-1 and TRBJ1-2; D gene unclear. Germline V gene sequence: CDR1 MNHNS, CDR2 SASEGT. There are 13 residues in the CDR3. The germline V and J ends were trimmed by 7 bases and 6 bases, with 15 bases remaining between them. CDR3 bases: TGTGCCAGCACCGCGAAGGGAGAGAATGGCTACACCTTC. Translating it yields CASTAKGENGYTF.

This clonotype occurred many times. This chain joins TRBV14 and TRBJ2-1; possibly TRBD2 for D (5 bases). Germline V gene sequence: CDR1 SGHDN, CDR2 FVKESK. The V end lost 6 bases, the J end lost 9 bases, and 9 bases lay between the germline ends. The length of the CDR3 is 11 residues. CDR3 sequence reads: CASSLEGEQFF. For the CDR3, the DNA is TGTGCCAGCAGTCTCGAGGGTGAGCAGTTCTTC.

J is TRBJ2-1 and V is TRBV24-1; tentative D call: TRBD1 (6 bases). The CDR3 length is 17 residues. CDR1 and CDR2 from the germline V gene are KGHDR and SFDVKD. Trimming pared 4 bases from V and 0 bases from J, leaving 15 bases between. This chain's CDR3 is CATSDGKQGPSYNEQFF. Here the CDR3 DNA reads TGTGCCACCAGTGACGGAAAACAGGGACCCTCCTACAATGAGCAGTTCTTC.

The chain combines TRBV4-2 with TRBJ2-1, with D possibly matching TRBD2 (6 bases). Germline V gene data show CDR1 as LGHNA and CDR2 as YNFKEQ. Trimming removed 5 bases at V and 7 bases at J, with 18 bases between. The CDR3 consists of 15 residues. CDR3 sequence: CASSEGAGWRNEQFF. DNA of the CDR3: TGTGCCAGCAGCGAAGGGGCGGGATGGCGGAATGAGCAGTTCTTC.

This clonotype was counted at least ten times. This chain uses TRBV5-8 with TRBJ1-3, with D uncertain. V was trimmed by 4 bases and J by 0 bases, leaving 8 bases between them. From germline, CDR1 is SGHTS and CDR2 YDEGEE. The CDR3 totals 14 residues. CDR3 amino acids: CASSVENSGNTIYF. CDR3 nucleotides: TGTGCCAGCAGCGTGGAGAACTCTGGAAACACCATATATTTT.

This clonotype showed up many times. The gene calls are TRBV12-3 or TRBV12-4 and TRBJ2-3, with D possibly TRBD2 on 7 matching bases. V lost 5 bases and J lost 5, with 14 bases in between. This CDR3 spans 14 amino acids. For the CDR3, the DNA is TGTGCCAGCAGTAGTGGGGGGGGCGGAGATACGCAGTATTTT. It encodes CASSSGGGGDTQYF.

In its sample, this clonotype was seen many times. The rearrangement joins TRBV6-1 to TRBJ2-7, with 10 bases aligning to TRBD1. The CDR3 totals 15 residues. The germline V gene has CDR1 MNHNS and CDR2 SASEGT. The junction had 8 bases not matched to a gene; V was cut back by 5 bases and J by 4 bases. The CDR3 DNA sequence: TGTGCCAGCAGTCGTGGGGGGACAGGGGATTACGAGCAGTACTTC. Translated: CASSRGGTGDYEQYF.

This clonotype was seen more than once but under ten times. This sequence joins TRBV10-3 and TRBJ1-5; a weak D match, TRBD1 (6 bases). V was pared by 6 bases and J by 6 bases, with 15 bases between. The length of the CDR3 is 14 residues. Per germline, CDR1 ENHRY and CDR2 SYGVKD. The chain's CDR3 is CAISPQQGLQPQHF. CDR3 DNA: TGTGCCATCAGCCCTCAACAGGGACTTCAGCCCCAGCATTTT.

The rearrangement links TRBV24-1 to TRBJ1-6, with D perhaps TRBD1 (6 bases). Germline values: CDR1 KGHDR, CDR2 SFDVKD. V shed 7 bases and J shed 11 bases, with 14 bases lying between them. The CDR3 runs 13 residues. CDR3 amino acids: CATRYRASAPLHF. The CDR3 nucleotides read TGTGCCACCAGGTACAGGGCGTCAGCACCCCTCCACTTT.

This rearrangement joins TRBV10-2 to TRBJ2-7, with 11 bases that match TRBD2. Per germline, CDR1 WSHSY and CDR2 SAAADI. Trimming removed 7 bases from V and 0 bases from J; junction bases left unmatched: 5. This CDR3 comprises 15 residues. CDR3 protein: CASTGLAGLSYEQYF. The CDR3 region has the DNA TGCGCCAGCACTGGACTAGCGGGCCTCTCCTACGAGCAGTACTTC.

This clonotype has a count of ten or more. The chain carries TRBV19 and TRBJ2-5; TRBD1 might be the D (5 bases). This CDR3 is built from 16 residues. V dropped 3 bases and J dropped 1 base, with 15 bases sitting between them. Germline CDR1 reads LNHDA; CDR2 reads SQIVND (reference sequence). The CDR3 loop is CASSIGLGQGQETQYF. The DNA of the CDR3 is TGTGCCAGTAGTATTGGTCTCGGTCAGGGCCAAGAGACCCAGTACTTC.

This chain uses TRBV4-1 with TRBJ2-5; the D gene is possibly TRBD2 (6 bases). Germline-derived CDR1 and CDR2 are MGHRA and YSYEKL. This CDR3 contains 15 residues. V gave up 0 bases and J gave up 4 bases, with 12 bases separating them. CDR3 residues: CASSQEGLGGETQYF. The CDR3 coding sequence is TGCGCCAGCAGCCAAGAGGGCCTCGGGGGAGAGACCCAGTACTTC.

The chain combines TRBV2 with TRBJ2-3; tentatively, D is TRBD1 (5 bases). Deletions cut 5 bases from V and 0 bases from J, with 12 bases between. Germline assignment: CDR1 SNHLY and CDR2 FYNNEI. CDR3 size: 15 residues. Here the CDR3 reads CASSSQGTSTDTQYF. CDR3 in DNA: TGTGCCAGCAGTTCGCAGGGAACGAGCACAGATACGCAGTATTTT.

With respect to this clonotype: Relative to the germline gene, one junction end is altered; a read error may explain this. The rearrangement uses TRBV10-3 and TRBJ1-4; tentative D call: TRBD1 (6 bases). The germline CDR1 and CDR2 sequences are ENHRY and SYGVKD. The CDR3 is made up of 14 amino acids. This CDR3 reads CASSGGGAGEKLFF. DNA of the CDR3: TGTGCCAGCAGTGGGGGGGGGGCCGGTGAAAAACTGTTTTTT.

The chain joins TRBV6-1 to TRBJ2-7; D remains ambiguous. The CDR3 contains 12 residues. V was cut by 8 bases and J by 6 bases, with 14 bases left in between. Germline loops: CDR1 MNHNS, CDR2 SASEGT. DNA for the CDR3: TGTGCCAGCGGACCGCCCCGGCGCGAGCAGTACTTC. Its translation is CASGPPRREQYF.